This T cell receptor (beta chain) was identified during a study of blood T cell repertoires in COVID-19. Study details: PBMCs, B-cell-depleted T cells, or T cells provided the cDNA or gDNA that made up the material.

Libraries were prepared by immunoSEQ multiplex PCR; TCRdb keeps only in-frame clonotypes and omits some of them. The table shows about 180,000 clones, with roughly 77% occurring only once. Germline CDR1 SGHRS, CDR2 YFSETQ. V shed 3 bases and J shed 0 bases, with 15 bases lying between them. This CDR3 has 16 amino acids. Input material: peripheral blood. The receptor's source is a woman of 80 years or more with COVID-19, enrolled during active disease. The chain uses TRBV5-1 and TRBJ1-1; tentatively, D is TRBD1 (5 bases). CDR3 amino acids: CASSWGDDHMNTEAFF. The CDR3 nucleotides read TGCGCCAGCAGCTGGGGGGACGATCACATGAACACTGAAGCTTTCTTT.